This TCR beta chain was identified during a study of cytomegalovirus exposure and HLA in healthy donors (dated by TCRdb to the late 2010s). Concerning the study at large: The roughly 670 repertoires of the first cohort and the roughly 110 validation repertoires were produced on the same platform, according to a later analysis. The study was designed to test whether signatures of past pathogen exposure could be identified by cataloging public T cell receptors. The study combined high-throughput TCR immunosequencing, statistical association of individual TCRs with disease status, and machine learning to predict cytomegalovirus infection status. Along with the roughly 670-subject first cohort, a separate validation cohort of 120 different subjects was used.

From a lookup of the germline V gene, CDR1 and CDR2 are KGHSH and LQKENI. V is pared back by 6 bases and J by 7 bases, with 15 bases lying between the germline termini. The CDR3 spans 13 residues, from the cysteine through the phenylalanine. Solely the CDR3 DNA is kept, with 39 bases framed from the first base. Findings and caveats that apply to the study as a whole: According to the authors, the approach could potentially be generalized to other disease states and immunological phenotypes. A later analysis found that TCRs clustered in the first cohort also tended to co-occur in the 100 to 150 validation repertoires, with approximately 95% of cluster scores above 0. Across donors, most TCR sequences were observed very rarely, whereas some public TCRs were present in many individuals. The study listed 150 to 200 TCR beta chains as associated with cytomegalovirus. A later analysis lacked HLA typing for the validation cohort, so it scored co-occurrence in that cohort across all 110 or so repertoires. The classifier was reported to diagnose cytomegalovirus status with high specificity and sensitivity in both the original and validation cohorts. Three of the identified cytomegalovirus-associated TCR beta chains were confirmed in vitro to be specific for cytomegalovirus antigens.

A note on this clone: The target of this receptor is not known. The input lacks base qualities; no much larger clone sits a single base away.

Library generation was performed with the immunoSEQ multiplex PCR assay. Per the authors' processing: A statistical classification framework was developed to diagnose cytomegalovirus status using the catalog of TCR beta chain sequences. TCRdb retrieved this table from immuneACCESS and kept in-frame rearrangements only. Not all clones are present; in checked studies, unresolved V genes account for under half, and no reason is known for the remainder. That table gives V, J and clone size, and the DNA gave D and trimming. The sample includes about 180,000 clones, with about 89% observed a single time. Jointly, the top ten make up less than 3.5% of the sample. Donors formed part of the validation cohort, which comprised over a hundred subjects and was distinct from the first cohort of under 850 subjects.

The rearranged chain carries TRBV18 and TRBJ1-1, and possibly TRBD1, on 5 matching bases. Sample: PBMCs. The receptor's source is a man aged 18 to 29 in good health and CMV-seropositive. The nucleotide sequence is TGTGCCAGCTCCCAACGCGGAGGGGATGAAGCTTTCTTT. The translation is CASSQRGGDEAFF.